Included here is one T cell receptor (beta chain) sequence, with context. The data are from a study of identical twins. Germline lookup yields CDR1 KGHSY and CDR2 FQNENV. The CDR3 is 13 amino acids. V was pared by 0 bases and J by 5 bases, with 5 bases between. TCRdb passed the 5' RACE reads through MiXCR, listing each CDR3 protein once. The sample carries hundreds of thousands of distinct CDR3 sequences, roughly 18% recorded once. These data also featured in a second study, about T cells expressing NK-cell markers. That work states: It remained uncertain whether the expanded NKG2C+ T cell clones were specific for HCMV antigens.

The genes are TRBV16 and TRBJ1-3; D unclear. The clonotype was recovered from a woman under 30 in good health. Input material: PBMCs. As DNA, the CDR3 is TGTGCCAGCAGCCAATCGTGGAGAAACACCATATATTTT. This sequence encodes CASSQSWRNTIYF.